The 29 T cell receptor beta chains in this list originate from one sample, sequenced in a study of T cell changes during pregnancy in multiple sclerosis. The table came from immunoSEQ multiplex PCR; TCRdb's copy has only in-frame clones and leaves some out. Of about 40,000 clones listed, about nine tenths are singletons. This specimen was CD4+ T cells from peripheral blood mononuclear cells, taken in the third trimester of pregnancy. These receptors originate from a female donor with multiple sclerosis, enrolled in a pregnancy study.

The chain joins TRBV30 to TRBJ1-1; TRBD1 might be the D (5 bases). The CDR3 sequence is 13 residues long. Germline loops: CDR1 GTSNPN, CDR2 SVGIG (reference sequence). Trimming took 3 bases from V and 1 from J, leaving 9 bases between them. CDR3 loop: CAWSLTGNTEAFF. The DNA of the CDR3 is TGTGCCTGGAGCCTTACAGGGAACACTGAAGCTTTCTTT.

The chain has TRBV30 and TRBJ1-2; 7 bases align to TRBD1. V lost 7 bases to trimming and J lost 6 bases; unmatched junction nucleotides: 8. This CDR3 is built from 12 residues. Germline V gene sequence: CDR1 GTSNPN, CDR2 SVGIG (reference sequence). The CDR3 here is CALPQGTDGYTF. As DNA, the CDR3 is TGTGCCTTGCCACAGGGGACCGATGGCTACACCTTC.

V gene TRBV19 combines with J gene TRBJ2-5; D not certain. The CDR3 totals 15 residues. The V gene lost 8 bases and the J gene lost 2 bases, with 18 bases spanning the gap. CDR1 and CDR2 (germline): LNHDA, SQIVND (reference sequence). The CDR3 DNA reads TGTGCCAGTGGTGGGCTAAATGGTGGTCAAGAGACCCAGTACTTC. It translates to CASGGLNGGQETQYF.

V is TRBV7-2 and J is TRBJ1-5, with D perhaps matching TRBD1 (5 bases). The germline CDR1 and CDR2 sequences are SGHTA and FQGNSA. This CDR3 is built from 15 residues. V was trimmed by 1 base and J by 0 bases, leaving 7 bases between them. The CDR3 coding sequence is TGTGCCAGCAGCTTAGGACAGTATAGCAATCAGCCCCAGCATTTT. Translation gives CASSLGQYSNQPQHF. Full variable domain (rest looked up from reference TRBV7-2 and TRBJ1-5): GAGVSQSPSNKVTEKGKDVELRCDPISGHTALYWYRQSLGQGLEFLIYFQGNSAPDKSGLPSDRFSAERTGGSVSTLTIQRTQQEDSAVYLCASSLGQYSNQPQHFGDGTRLSIL.

J is TRBJ1-2 and V is TRBV12-5; D uncertain. V was cut by 0 bases and J by 4 bases, with 9 bases left in between. Germline V gene lookup returns CDR1 LGHNT and CDR2 FRNRAP. The CDR3 spans 14 residues. Here the CDR3 DNA reads TGTGCTAGTGGTTTGGTAGCCCCTCTCTATGGCTACACCTTC. As protein: CASGLVAPLYGYTF.

On this clone: An end of the junction does not agree with germline; a read error may underlie this. This sequence joins TRBV28 and TRBJ2-1; 11 positions match TRBD2. CDR1 and CDR2 (germline): MDHEN, SYDVKM. This CDR3 has 15 residues. As DNA, the CDR3 is TGTGCCAGCAGTCCCGGCCTAGCGGGAGGCCCACCGGGCATCTTC. Translating it yields CASSPGLAGGPPGIF.

The chain recombines TRBV11-2 with TRBJ2-3; possibly TRBD1 for D (6 bases). The CDR3 is 15 residues long. Germline CDR1 is SGHAT and CDR2 is FQNNGV. Trimming took off 4 bases at V and 3 bases at J, with 14 bases between the two ends. The CDR3, as DNA: TGTGCCAGCAGCTCTCGGGTAGGGGGTACAGATACGCAGTATTTT. Its translation is CASSSRVGGTDTQYF.

The chain links TRBV28 to TRBJ2-6; D uncertain. Germline V gene data show CDR1 as MDHEN and CDR2 as SYDVKM. The CDR3 sequence is 16 residues long. V was trimmed by 10 bases and J by 0 bases, leaving 16 bases between them. The CDR3 protein is CATHRAGSSGANVLTF. The DNA for the CDR3 is TGTGCCACCCACCGTGCCGGTAGCTCTGGGGCCAACGTCCTGACTTTC.

This chain connects TRBV28 to TRBJ2-7; 9 bases agree with TRBD1. Germline CDR1 reads MDHEN; CDR2 reads SYDVKM. The CDR3 is 13 residues long. J was trimmed by 4 bases and V by 4 bases; bases with no gene match: 2. The CDR3 DNA follows: TGTGCCAGCAGTTGGGGACAGGGATACGAGCAGTACTTC. As protein: CASSWGQGYEQYF. The full variable domain, completed using reference TRBV28 and TRBJ2-7, is DVKVTQSSRYLVKRTGEKVFLECVQDMDHENMFWYRQDPGLGLRLIYFSYDVKMKEKGDIPEGYSVSREKKERFSLILESASTNQTSMYLCASSWGQGYEQYFGPGTRLTVT.

The V call is TRBV18, the J call TRBJ1-5; 8 positions match TRBD1. The trim removed 0 bases at V and 4 bases at J, leaving 8 bases unmatched. The CDR3 consists of 17 residues. CDR1 and CDR2 from the germline V gene are KGHSH and LQKENI. Written as DNA, the CDR3 is TGTGCCAGCTCACCACCGTCCGGACAGGGTAGGAATCAGCCCCAGCATTTT. Its translation is CASSPPSGQGRNQPQHF. The entire variable domain, with the rest obtained from reference TRBV18 and TRBJ1-5, is as follows: NAGVMQNPRHLVRRRGQEARLRCSPMKGHSHVYWYRQLPEEGLKFMVYLQKENIIDESGMPKERFSAEFPKEGPSILRIQQVVRGDSAAYFCASSPPSGQGRNQPQHFGDGTRLSIL.

The V and J genes are TRBV6-5 and TRBJ1-4; tentative D call: TRBD1 (6 bases). The V gene lost 6 bases and the J gene lost 5 bases, with 13 bases spanning the gap. The CDR3 is 14 amino acids. Germline V lookup: CDR1 MNHEY, CDR2 SVGAGI. CDR3 sequence (DNA): TGTGCCAGCAGCCCCGGGGGGGGCAATGAAAAACTGTTTTTT. Translating it yields CASSPGGGNEKLFF.

This clone was counted between two and nine times. This chain joins TRBV2 and TRBJ2-2; the D gene is possibly TRBD2 (6 bases). CDR3 length equals 16 residues. Germline loops: CDR1 SNHLY, CDR2 FYNNEI. V lost 6 bases and J lost 2, with 16 bases in between. CDR3 region: CASSPRGAGNTGELFF. The DNA for the CDR3 is TGTGCCAGCAGCCCTAGGGGAGCGGGCAACACCGGGGAGCTGTTTTTT.

The chain is built from TRBV6-5 and TRBJ1-1; D is ambiguous. Deletions cut 6 bases from V and 2 bases from J, with 13 bases between. The CDR3 length is 14 residues. CDR1 and CDR2 (germline): MNHEY, SVGAGI. In DNA, the CDR3 is TGTGCCAGCAGGATGTTGCGGGCTAACACTGAAGCTTTCTTT. The encoded protein is CASRMLRANTEAFF.

J is TRBJ2-3 and V is TRBV5-6, with 8 bases lining up with TRBD2. The CDR3 extends over 15 amino acids. Germline lookup yields CDR1 SGHDT and CDR2 YYEEEE. V lost 4 bases, J lost 2 bases, and 6 bases stayed unmatched. The CDR3 here is CASSPGTRSTDTQYF. CDR3 DNA sequence: TGTGCCAGCAGCCCGGGGACTAGGTCCACAGATACGCAGTATTTT.

The chain has TRBV10-1 and TRBJ2-1; D is possibly TRBD2 (5 bases). Trimming removed 6 bases at V and 8 bases at J, with 14 bases between. The CDR3 covers 13 residues. CDR1 is WNHNN, CDR2 SYGVQD, per germline (reference sequence). The CDR3 region has the DNA TGCGCCAGCAGCCCACACACTAGGGATGAGCAGTTCTTC. Its protein product is CASSPHTRDEQFF.

The CDR3 bases are TGTGCCAGCGTCGACAGCAACTATGGCTACACCTTC. This encodes CASVDSNYGYTF. This chain joins TRBV6-6 and TRBJ1-2; D may be TRBD1 (5 bases). Trimming took 8 bases from V and 2 from J, leaving 9 bases between them. The CDR3 length is 12 residues. Germline CDR1 reads MNHNY; CDR2 reads SVGAGI (reference sequence).

The CDR3, as DNA: TGTGCCAGCAGCATCTTAGCGGGAGGGCCTAACGAGCAGTACTTC. Translating gives CASSILAGGPNEQYF. The genes are TRBV7-2 and TRBJ2-7; the match to TRBD2 covers 11 bases. V was clipped by 5 bases and J by 5 bases; unmatched bases: 8. The V gene's germline CDR1 is SGHTA and CDR2 FQGNSA. The CDR3 extends over 15 amino acids.

V is TRBV5-6 and J is TRBJ2-5, with 7 bases matching TRBD1. The CDR3 covers 15 residues. CDR1 and CDR2 from the germline V gene are SGHDT and YYEEEE. Trimming cost V 1 base and J 2 bases; bases outside gene matches: 5. CDR3 nucleotides: TGTGCCAGCAGCTTGTTGGGCAGGGGGCAAGAGACCCAGTACTTC. Translated, it gives CASSLLGRGQETQYF. Together with reference TRBV5-6 and TRBJ2-5, the CDR3 gives the full variable domain: DAGVTQSPTHLIKTRGQQVTLRCSPKSGHDTVSWYQQALGQGPQFIFQYYEEEERQRGNFPDRFSGHQFPNYSSELNVNALLLGDSALYLCASSLLGRGQETQYFGPGTRLLVL.

The CDR3 DNA sequence: TGTGCCAGCAGTTCCAGGATTAGCGGGACCACCTGGATAAGAACAGATACGCAGTATTTT. Amino acid sequence: CASSSRISGTTWIRTDTQYF. J is TRBJ2-3 and V is TRBV27, with TRBD2 matching over 8 bases. V was pared by 4 bases and J by 3 bases, with 21 bases of the junction left unmatched. Germline V CDR1 and CDR2: MNHEY, SMNVEV (reference sequence). The CDR3 contains 20 residues.

In its sample, this clone was seen once. The gene calls are TRBV5-1 and TRBJ1-5; TRBD1 agrees at 9 bases. CDR1 is SGHRS, CDR2 YFSETQ, per germline. V lost 4 bases to trimming and J lost 4 bases; unmatched junction nucleotides: 6. The CDR3 has 15 amino acids. CDR3 protein: CASSPRTGANQPQHF. CDR3 DNA sequence: TGCGCCAGCAGCCCCAGGACAGGGGCAAATCAGCCCCAGCATTTT.

The chain employs TRBV4-2 and TRBJ2-2, with a tentative D call TRBD1 (6 bases). V gave up 7 bases and J gave up 5 bases, with 20 bases separating them. The germline V gene has CDR1 LGHNA and CDR2 YNFKEQ. CDR3 length: 16 amino acids. In DNA form, the CDR3 reads TGTGCCAGCACCACATCTCCGGGACAAAAAACCGGGGAGCTGTTTTTT. As protein: CASTTSPGQKTGELFF.

The V call is TRBV6-1, the J call TRBJ1-3; the match to TRBD1 covers 8 bases. From germline, CDR1 is MNHNS and CDR2 SASEGT. CDR3 size: 15 residues. The trim removed 9 bases at V and 0 bases at J, leaving 7 bases unmatched. In DNA form, the CDR3 reads TGTGCCAGTCGGGACAGGCCTGTCTCTGGAAACACCATATATTTT. Translation gives CASRDRPVSGNTIYF.

J is TRBJ2-5 and V is TRBV4-2; 10 bases agree with TRBD2. The CDR3 runs 18 residues. After removal of 0 bases from V and 4 bases from J, the junction contained 11 bases not matched to a gene. Per germline, CDR1 LGHNA and CDR2 YNFKEQ. CDR3 protein: CASSQDSTSGLNGETQYF. Written as DNA, the CDR3 is TGTGCCAGCAGCCAAGATTCGACTAGCGGGTTAAACGGAGAGACCCAGTACTTC.

V and J are TRBV5-1 and TRBJ1-2; 9 bases match TRBD1. CDR3 length: 16 residues. The V gene's germline CDR1 is SGHRS and CDR2 YFSETQ. V shed 0 bases, J shed 6 bases, and the junction held 9 bases outside the gene matches. The CDR3 sequence is CASSLARDRVSHGYTF. CDR3 in DNA: TGCGCCAGCAGCTTGGCACGGGACAGGGTTTCTCATGGCTACACCTTC.

J is TRBJ2-6 and V is TRBV7-2, with D possibly TRBD2 on 5 matching bases. This CDR3 is 16 amino acids long. CDR1 SGHTA and CDR2 FQGNSA come from the germline V gene. The V and J ends lost 1 base and 0 bases respectively, with 7 bases between them. CDR3 in amino acids: CASSLGSGSGANVLTF. The CDR3 region has the DNA TGTGCCAGCAGCTTAGGGAGCGGCTCTGGGGCCAACGTCCTGACTTTC.

Comment on this clone: At one end, the junction sequence differs from germline, possibly due to a read error. The chain employs TRBV19 and TRBJ1-2; D may be TRBD1 (6 bases). The CDR3 length is 11 residues. The germline CDR1 and CDR2 sequences are LNHDA and SQIVND (reference sequence). CDR3 residues: CASTKDRREVF. The CDR3 bases are TGTGCCAGTACCAAAGACAGGCGGGAGGTCTTC.

This chain connects TRBV10-1 to TRBJ1-3, with a possible D match to TRBD1 (6 bases). Trimming removed 7 bases at V and 2 bases at J, with 12 bases between. CDR3 length: 14 residues. In germline, CDR1 is WNHNN, CDR2 SYGVQD (reference sequence). The CDR3 DNA is TGCGCCAGCATCACAGGGATGCCTGGAAACACCATATATTTT. Translating gives CASITGMPGNTIYF.

This clone was recorded only once. The chain combines TRBV28 with TRBJ2-7; 7 bases line up with TRBD2. With V trimmed by 6 bases and J by 1 base, 9 bases remained unmatched. The germline gives CDR1 MDHEN, CDR2 SYDVKM. This CDR3 spans 15 amino acids. The CDR3 DNA follows: TGTGCCAGCAGCAGTTACCTAGCGGAGTCCTACGAGCAGTACTTC. Translation: CASSSYLAESYEQYF.

V and J are TRBV6-1 and TRBJ2-3; 11 bases align to TRBD2. V lost 6 bases and J lost 4; bases outside the gene matches: 6. Germline V gives CDR1 MNHNS, CDR2 SASEGT. The CDR3 runs to 15 residues. The CDR3 protein is CASRPSGRIADTQYF. CDR3 coding DNA: TGTGCCAGCAGACCTAGCGGGAGGATAGCAGATACGCAGTATTTT.